Presented here are 6 T cell receptor beta chains from one specimen sequenced in a study of cytotoxic CD8 clonotypes in ibrutinib-treated CLL. Repertoires were generated with immunoSEQ multiplex PCR, while TCRdb's copy carries only in-frame clones and drops some. Of approximately 84,000 clones in the sample, 86% are singletons; the top ten hold roughly 5%. Sequenced material: PBMCs, taken before ibrutinib treatment. The source is a human donor with chronic lymphocytic leukemia.

V gene TRBV14 combines with J gene TRBJ1-2; D not certain. The V gene lost 1 base and the J gene lost 4 bases, with 10 bases spanning the gap. CDR3 size: 14 residues. CDR1 SGHDN and CDR2 FVKESK come from the germline V gene. The CDR3 loop reads CASSQAGPSYGYTF. The CDR3 DNA reads TGTGCCAGCAGCCAAGCTGGCCCGAGCTATGGCTACACCTTC.

The chain recombines TRBV11-2 with TRBJ1-4, with no clear D. CDR3 size: 14 residues. V was shortened by 5 bases and J by 8 bases, with 15 bases between the two germline ends. The germline V gene encodes CDR1 SGHAT and CDR2 FQNNGV. CDR3 region: CASSIRAQEEKLFF. In nucleotides, the CDR3 is TGTGCCAGCAGCATCCGGGCGCAGGAGGAAAAACTGTTTTTT.

V gene TRBV7-8 combines with J gene TRBJ2-2, with TRBD2 identical over 8 bases. The CDR3 totals 15 residues. The V segment lost 5 bases and the J segment 0 bases; nucleotides outside the gene matches: 2. Germline CDR1 SGHVS, CDR2 FQNEAQ. CDR3 DNA sequence: TGTGCCAGCAGCCGACTAGCGTCGAACACCGGGGAGCTGTTTTTT. It codes for CASSRLASNTGELFF.

V gene TRBV7-3 combines with J gene TRBJ2-3; D tentatively fits TRBD1 or TRBD2 (5 bases each). The CDR3 loop spans 16 amino acids. V was trimmed by 5 bases and J by 0 bases, leaving 15 bases between them. Germline V CDR1 and CDR2: SGHTA, FQGTGA. The CDR3 reads CASSLLGETSTDTQYF. DNA for the CDR3: TGTGCCAGCAGCCTCCTGGGGGAAACTAGCACAGATACGCAGTATTTT.

The chain employs TRBV27 and TRBJ1-1, with D unclear. Trimming stripped 10 bases from V and 0 bases from J, with 15 bases between. CDR3 length: 14 residues. In germline, CDR1 is MNHEY, CDR2 SMNVEV (reference sequence). CDR3 sequence: CATLREDLNTEAFF. The CDR3 DNA follows: TGTGCCACCCTCCGCGAGGATCTGAACACTGAAGCTTTCTTT.

J is TRBJ1-2 and V is TRBV6-6; a weak D match, TRBD1 (5 bases). Trimming removed 0 bases from V and 7 bases from J, with 9 bases in between. The V gene's germline CDR1 is MNHNY and CDR2 SVGAGI (reference sequence). The CDR3 consists of 13 residues. The CDR3 DNA reads as TGTGCCAGCAGTTACTCACGGGGCTCTGGCTACACCTTC. Encoded protein: CASSYSRGSGYTF.